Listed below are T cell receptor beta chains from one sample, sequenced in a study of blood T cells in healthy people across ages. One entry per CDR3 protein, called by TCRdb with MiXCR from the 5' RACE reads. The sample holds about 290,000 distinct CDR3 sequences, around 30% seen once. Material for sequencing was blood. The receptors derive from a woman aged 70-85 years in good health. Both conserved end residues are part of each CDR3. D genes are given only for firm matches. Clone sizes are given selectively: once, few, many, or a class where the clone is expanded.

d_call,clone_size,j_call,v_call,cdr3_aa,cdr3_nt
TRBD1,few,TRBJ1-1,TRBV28,CASSLKTGVPANTEAFF,TGTGCCAGCAGTTTAAAGACAGGGGTTCCGGCGAACACTGAAGCTTTCTTT
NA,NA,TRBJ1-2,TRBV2,CASIQGNYGYTF,TGTGCCAGCATTCAGGGGAACTATGGCTACACCTTC
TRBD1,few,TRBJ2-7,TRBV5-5,CASSPGGAGGRNEQYF,TGTGCCAGCAGCCCAGGAGGGGCAGGGGGCAGGAACGAGCAGTACTTC
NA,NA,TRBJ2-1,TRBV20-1,CSARDSGISSYNEQFF,TGCAGTGCTAGAGATAGCGGAATAAGCTCCTACAATGAGCAGTTCTTC
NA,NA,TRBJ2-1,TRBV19,CASKGSPSNEQFF,TGTGCCAGCAAAGGGTCCCCCTCCAATGAGCAGTTCTTC
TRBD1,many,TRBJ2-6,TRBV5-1,CASSSTGAGANVLTF,TGCGCCAGCAGTTCCACAGGGGCTGGGGCCAACGTCCTGACTTTC
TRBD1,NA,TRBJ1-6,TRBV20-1,CSATKGTGDSSPLHF,TGCAGTGCGACAAAGGGGACAGGGGATAGTTCACCCCTCCACTTT
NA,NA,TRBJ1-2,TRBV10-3,CAISDPDIRRGYTF,TGTGCCATCAGTGACCCGGACATCCGGCGAGGCTACACCTTC
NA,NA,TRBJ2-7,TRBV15,CATSRGRDSSSEQYF,TGTGCCACCAGCAGAGGCCGGGACTCCAGCTCCGAGCAGTACTTC
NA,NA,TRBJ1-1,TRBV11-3,CASSRTEVEPEAFF,TGCGCCAGCAGCCGGACAGAGGTTGAGCCTGAAGCTTTCTTT
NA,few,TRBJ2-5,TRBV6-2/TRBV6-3,CASRADRVVSREQYF,TGTGCCAGCAGGGCCGACAGGGTAGTCTCTCGGGAGCAGTACTTC
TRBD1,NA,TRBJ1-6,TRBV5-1,CASSPATGLGGLSPLHF,TGCGCCAGCAGCCCCGCGACAGGGCTTGGGGGATTGTCACCCCTCCACTTT
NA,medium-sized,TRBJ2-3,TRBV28,CASTKTGLTDTQYF,TGTGCCAGCACAAAGACAGGCCTCACAGATACGCAGTATTTT
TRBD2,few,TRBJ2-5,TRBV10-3,CAISESTSAETQYF,TGTGCCATCAGTGAGTCAACTAGCGCCGAGACCCAGTACTTC
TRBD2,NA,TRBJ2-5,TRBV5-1,CASSLSGRVQETQYF,TGCGCCAGCAGTCTGAGTGGGAGGGTACAAGAGACCCAGTACTTC
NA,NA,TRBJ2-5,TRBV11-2,CASVVRASARETQYF,TGTGCCAGCGTTGTGCGGGCCAGTGCCAGGGAGACCCAGTACTTC
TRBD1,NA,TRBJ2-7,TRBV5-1,CASRLTGVASYEQYF,TGCGCCAGCAGACTCACAGGGGTCGCATCCTACGAGCAGTACTTC
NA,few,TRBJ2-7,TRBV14,CASSQGLAYEQYF,TGTGCCAGCAGCCAAGGACTAGCCTACGAGCAGTACTTC
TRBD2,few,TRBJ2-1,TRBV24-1,CATSDPGLADREQFF,TGTGCCACCAGTGATCCGGGACTAGCGGACCGGGAGCAGTTCTTC
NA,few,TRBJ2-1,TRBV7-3,CASSSQRTLGPLSYNEQFF,TGTGCCAGCAGCTCGCAAAGAACCTTAGGACCCCTCTCCTACAATGAGCAGTTCTTC
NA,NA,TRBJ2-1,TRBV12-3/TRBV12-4,CASRGTYSYNEQFF,TGTGCCAGCAGAGGGACGTACTCCTACAATGAGCAGTTCTTC
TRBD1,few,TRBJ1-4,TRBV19,CASRPTGGNEKLFF,TGTGCCAGTCGCCCGACAGGGGGTAATGAAAAACTGTTTTTT
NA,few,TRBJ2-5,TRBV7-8,CASSLGGGGQYF,TGTGCCAGCAGCCTCGGGGGTGGGGGGCAGTACTTC
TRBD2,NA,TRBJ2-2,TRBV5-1,CASSSSGINTGELFF,TGCGCCAGCAGCTCAAGCGGGATAAACACCGGGGAGCTGTTTTTT
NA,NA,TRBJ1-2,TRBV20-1,CSASEGYVRGDYGYTF,TGCAGTGCTAGTGAGGGCTACGTCCGGGGTGACTATGGCTACACCTTC
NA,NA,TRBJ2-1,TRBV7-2,CASRKEALNEQFF,TGTGCCAGCAGGAAAGAAGCCCTTAATGAGCAGTTCTTC
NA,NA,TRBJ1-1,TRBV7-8,CASSPTGTQNTEAFF,TGTGCCAGCAGCCCGACCGGGACACAGAACACTGAAGCTTTCTTT
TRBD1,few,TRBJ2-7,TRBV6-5,CASSPRRTGNYEQYF,TGTGCCAGCAGCCCCCGGCGGACAGGGAACTACGAGCAGTACTTC
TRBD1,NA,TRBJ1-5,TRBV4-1,CASSAQRTGDNQPQHF,TGCGCCAGCAGCGCACAAAGGACAGGGGATAATCAGCCCCAGCATTTT
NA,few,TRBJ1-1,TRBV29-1,CSVEDVGGVAEAFF,TGCAGCGTTGAAGACGTGGGAGGGGTTGCCGAAGCTTTCTTT
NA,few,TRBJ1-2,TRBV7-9,CASSPWGPQPNYGYTF,TGTGCCAGCAGCCCCTGGGGACCGCAGCCTAACTATGGCTACACCTTC
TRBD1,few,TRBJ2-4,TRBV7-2,CASSSLRTGIAGLAKNIQYF,TGTGCCAGCAGCTCCCTTCGGACAGGGATCGCTGGCCTAGCCAAAAACATTCAGTACTTC
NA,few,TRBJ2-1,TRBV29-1,CSVETWLASNEQFF,TGCAGCGTTGAAACATGGCTAGCGAGTAATGAGCAGTTCTTC
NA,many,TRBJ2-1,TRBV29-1,CSVANMDMNEQFF,TGCAGCGTTGCTAACATGGATATGAATGAGCAGTTCTTC
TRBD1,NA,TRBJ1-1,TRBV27,CASRTGWTEAFF,TGTGCCAGCCGGACAGGGTGGACTGAAGCTTTCTTT
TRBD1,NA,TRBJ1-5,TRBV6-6,CASSPTGNGQPQHF,TGTGCCAGCAGTCCGACAGGGAACGGACAGCCCCAGCATTTT
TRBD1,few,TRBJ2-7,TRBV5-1,CASSREGAGPNLEQYF,TGCGCCAGCAGCCGCGAGGGGGCGGGTCCTAATCTCGAGCAGTACTTC
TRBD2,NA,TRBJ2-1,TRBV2,CASSGLVGEQFF,TGTGCCAGCAGCGGACTAGTAGGTGAGCAGTTCTTC
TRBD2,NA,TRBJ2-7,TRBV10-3,CAISETAGVYEQYF,TGTGCCATCAGCGAGACAGCGGGAGTTTACGAGCAGTACTTC
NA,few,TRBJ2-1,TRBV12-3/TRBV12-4,CASSPIGESSYNEQFF,TGTGCCAGCAGCCCAATAGGGGAGAGCTCCTACAATGAGCAGTTCTTC
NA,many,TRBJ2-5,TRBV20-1,CSAREPGSETQYF,TGCAGTGCTCGGGAGCCAGGGTCAGAGACCCAGTACTTC
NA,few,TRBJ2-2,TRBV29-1,CSVIPGQPNTGELFF,TGCAGCGTTATCCCGGGGCAACCGAACACCGGGGAGCTGTTTTTT
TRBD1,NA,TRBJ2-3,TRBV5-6,CASSDGQGSDTQYF,TGTGCCAGCAGCGATGGACAGGGTTCAGATACGCAGTATTTT
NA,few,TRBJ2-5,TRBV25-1,CASSEWGGGETQYF,TGTGCCAGCAGTGAATGGGGCGGCGGGGAGACCCAGTACTTC
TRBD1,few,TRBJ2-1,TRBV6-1,CASSTYRGIEQFF,TGTGCCAGCAGTACCTACAGGGGGATTGAGCAGTTCTTC
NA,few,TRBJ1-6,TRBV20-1,CSARDYRDPQVGSYNSPLHF,TGCAGTGCTAGAGATTACCGGGACCCCCAAGTGGGCTCCTATAATTCACCCCTCCACTTT
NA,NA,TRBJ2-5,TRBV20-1,CSAYRDSRETQYF,TGCAGTGCTTACCGGGACTCGCGGGAGACCCAGTACTTC
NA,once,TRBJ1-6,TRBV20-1,CSARGVLVVPLHF,TGCAGTGCACGAGGTGTGTTAGTAGTTCCCCTCCACTTT
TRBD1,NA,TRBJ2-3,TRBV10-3,CAISGTGSTDTQYF,TGTGCCATCAGTGGGACAGGGAGCACAGATACGCAGTATTTT
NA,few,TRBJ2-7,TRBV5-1,CASSPDGGSTPWYF,TGCGCCAGCAGCCCCGATGGGGGGTCTACACCGTGGTACTTC
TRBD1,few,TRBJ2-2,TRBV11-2,CASSFRQGGTGELFF,TGTGCCAGCAGCTTTCGACAGGGGGGCACCGGGGAGCTGTTTTTT
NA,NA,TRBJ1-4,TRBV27,CASSLRGGGEKLFF,TGTGCCAGCAGCCTCCGGGGCGGAGGAGAAAAACTGTTTTTT